This T cell receptor (beta chain) was identified during a study of human T cells and chemical hapten exposure. Stated time point: patch test 2, 6 weeks after DPC sensitization. The treatment is: therapeutic diphenylcyclopropenone sensitization with weekly scalp DPC. MiXCR was run by TCRdb on the RACE reads, yielding one entry per CDR3 protein. The table records about 85,000 distinct CDR3 sequences, roughly 11% of them present only once. Germline V CDR1 and CDR2: SQVTM, ANQGSEA. The CDR3 consists of 13 residues. V was trimmed by 4 bases and J by 7 bases, leaving 14 bases between them. This clonotype was recorded many times.

The chain couples TRBV29-1 to TRBJ1-5; maybe TRBD1 (5 bases). The sequencing used whole blood, collected in connection with sensitization to the hapten diphenylcyclopropenone (DPC). This clonotype originated in a man aged 18 to 29 with alopecia areata. Some clones in this sample may be carry-over from other donors' samples. The chain's CDR3 is CSVGEAGRQPQHF. The CDR3 nucleotides are TGCAGCGTTGGGGAGGCAGGGAGGCAGCCCCAGCATTTT.